This TCR beta chain was observed in a study of T cells after yellow fever vaccination. Study summary: Fractions of limited cellularity were prepared by means of SMART-Seq v4 Ultra Low Input.

The CDR3 runs to 15 residues. The trim removed 5 bases at V and 4 bases at J, leaving 4 bases unmatched. In germline, CDR1 is SGHTA, CDR2 FQGNSA. Study-level points and caveats: In FACS-sorted repertoires, abundant clonotypes from the bulk population could appear as contaminants. Among primary-vaccination clones, most reappeared after the booster, at almost 98% for CD4 and approximately 90% for CD8. Shared CD4/CD8 clonotypes were a small share, likely from convergent recombination.

About this clonotype itself: What it binds is not known.

TCRdb used MiXCR to reprocess the 5' RACE reads, holding one entry per CDR3 protein. The table lists roughly 400,000 distinct CDR3 sequences, around 20% of them singletons. The starting material was PBMCs, obtained before the yellow fever booster vaccination. J is TRBJ2-3 and V is TRBV7-2, with TRBD2 matching 12 bases. The sequence came from a man between 18 and 29 years old who received the YFV17D yellow fever vaccine. CDR3 loop: CASSATSGGPDTQYF. The CDR3 DNA reads TGTGCCAGCAGCGCTACTAGCGGGGGGCCAGATACGCAGTATTTT.